This T cell receptor (beta chain) was observed in a study of blood T cell repertoires in COVID-19. For the study at large: COVID-19 samples, acute and convalescent, were from the United States, Italy and Spain.

Germline-derived CDR1 and CDR2 are PRHDT and FYEKMQ (reference sequence). The CDR3 extends over 16 amino acids. The V segment lost 4 bases and the J segment 1 base; nucleotides outside the gene matches: 9. Participants' reported clinical history set cohort assignment. Sequenced by immunoSEQ multiplex PCR; TCRdb stores in-frame clones only, minus some. The repertoire holds about 330,000 clones, 88% seen once, with about 5% in the top ten. The receptor's source is a man under 40 who had recovered from COVID-19. V and J are TRBV13 and TRBJ1-2; 7 nucleotides line up with TRBD1. Specimen: PBMCs or T cells enriched from blood (not recorded which). The CDR3 sequence: CASSSTGTVYNYGYTF. Written as DNA, the CDR3 is TGTGCCAGCAGCTCCACCGGGACAGTTTATAACTATGGCTACACCTTC.